The rows below give T cell receptor beta chains drawn from one sample of a study of T cells of healthy individuals. Each CDR3 protein gets one entry after TCRdb re-called the 5' RACE reads with MiXCR. The sample holds about 40,000 distinct CDR3 sequences, 4% to 5.5% seen once. These receptors were taken from a human donor in good health. Both conserved end residues are part of each CDR3. D genes are given only for firm matches. Size is stated for part of the rows, as once, few or many counts, or as a class when the clone is expanded.

>TRBJ1-6|large|TRBV4-3|NA
CASSQEGIYNSPLHF
TGCGCCAGCAGCCAGGAGGGGATCTATAATTCACCCCTCCACTTT
>TRBJ2-5|many|TRBV20-1|NA
CSARDIAPRETQYF
TGCAGTGCTAGAGATATAGCTCCTAGGGAGACCCAGTACTTC
>TRBJ2-1|many|TRBV10-3|TRBD2
CAISEGRLAGGNNEQFF
TGTGCCATCAGTGAGGGGCGGCTAGCGGGAGGCAACAATGAGCAGTTCTTC
>TRBJ2-3|medium-sized|TRBV20-1|NA
CSARTGLSPVDTQYF
TGCAGTGCTAGGACAGGCTTGTCGCCCGTAGATACGCAGTATTTT
>TRBJ2-2|many|TRBV6-6|TRBD1
CASSTSPPGQGATGELFF
TGTGCCAGCAGTACGAGTCCACCGGGACAGGGGGCGACCGGGGAGCTGTTTTTT
>TRBJ2-1|many|TRBV20-1|TRBD2
CSARDGGLAGTPLHNEQFF
TGCAGTGCTAGAGACGGGGGACTAGCGGGAACCCCTTTACACAATGAGCAGTTCTTC
>TRBJ1-5|many|TRBV2|TRBD1
CASSVLTTGLGQPQHF
TGTGCCAGCAGTGTCCTTACGACAGGGCTGGGTCAGCCCCAGCATTTT
>TRBJ2-3|medium-sized|TRBV2|TRBD2
CASSSGTSGAGNTDTQYF
TGTGCCAGCAGCTCCGGGACTAGCGGGGCGGGAAACACAGATACGCAGTATTTT
>TRBJ1-5|few|TRBV12-3/TRBV12-4|NA
CASSPGRGNQPQHF
TGTGCCAGCAGTCCCGGGAGGGGCAATCAGCCCCAGCATTTT
>TRBJ2-7|many|TRBV28|NA
CASSSTVYEQYF
TGTGCCAGCAGTTCGACAGTTTACGAGCAGTACTTC
>TRBJ2-7|many|TRBV29-1|NA
CSAQPARDGYEQYF
TGCAGCGCTCAGCCGGCGAGGGATGGGTACGAGCAGTACTTC
>TRBJ2-5|NA|TRBV7-8|NA
CASSLVTTQETRYF
TGTGCCAGCAGCTTAGTTACAACCCAAGAGACCCGGTACTTC
>TRBJ2-7|many|TRBV5-5|NA
CASSLGGVNEQYF
TGTGCCAGCAGCTTGGGAGGGGTTAACGAGCAGTACTTC
>TRBJ1-2|NA|TRBV4-2|NA
CASSQDRSWSVGLYGYTF
TGTGCCAGCAGCCAAGATCGGTCTTGGTCCGTGGGCTTATATGGCTACACCTTC
>TRBJ2-5|few|TRBV4-1|NA
CASAVRGGMETQYF
TGCGCCAGCGCTGTGAGGGGGGGGATGGAGACCCAGTACTTC
>TRBJ2-7|many|TRBV12-3/TRBV12-4|NA
CASRWDNYEQYF
TGTGCCAGCAGATGGGACAACTACGAGCAGTACTTC
>TRBJ2-1|few|TRBV11-2|NA
CASSLAIIWEQFF
TGTGCCAGCAGCTTAGCTATCATTTGGGAGCAGTTCTTC
>TRBJ2-1|many|TRBV3-1|NA
CASSQDRPGTSYNEQFF
TGTGCCAGCAGCCAAGATCGTCCGGGGACCTCCTACAATGAGCAGTTCTTC
>TRBJ1-1|NA|TRBV6-6|NA
CASRGIRGGAFF
TGTGCCAGCAGAGGAATCCGCGGAGGGGCTTTCTTT
>TRBJ1-3|few|TRBV7-9|NA
CASSLGENTIYF
TGTGCCAGCAGCTTAGGAGAAAACACCATATATTTT
>TRBJ1-1|many|TRBV7-2|NA
CASSSDGGAWAEAFF
TGTGCCAGCAGCTCAGACGGGGGCGCGTGGGCTGAAGCTTTCTTT
>TRBJ2-1|many|TRBV6-6|TRBD2
CASRPTSGSYNEQFF
TGTGCCAGCAGACCCACTAGCGGGAGCTACAATGAGCAGTTCTTC
>TRBJ2-1|many|TRBV13|TRBD2
CASSLQASGGPEFF
TGTGCCAGCAGCTTACAAGCTAGCGGGGGGCCGGAGTTCTTC
>TRBJ1-1|many|TRBV20-1|NA
CSASSNVRTEAFF
TGCAGTGCATCATCTAACGTGAGGACTGAAGCTTTCTTT
>TRBJ2-1|many|TRBV18|NA
CASSPTNSYYNEQFF
TGTGCCAGCTCACCAACGAACAGTTACTACAATGAGCAGTTCTTC
>TRBJ2-1|many|TRBV11-2|TRBD2
CASSLAVERGGEQFF
TGTGCCAGCAGCTTAGCGGTCGAACGGGGGGGTGAGCAGTTCTTC
>TRBJ2-2|medium-sized|TRBV5-1|TRBD1
CASSPQGVLATGELFF
TGCGCCAGCAGCCCGCAGGGGGTCCTAGCCACCGGGGAGCTGTTTTTT
>TRBJ2-7|many|TRBV5-5|TRBD2
CASSLEWPSGSYEQYF
TGTGCCAGCAGCTTGGAGTGGCCTAGCGGCTCCTACGAGCAGTACTTC
>TRBJ2-7|many|TRBV29-1|NA
CSVQGPPEEQYF
TGCAGCGTCCAAGGCCCTCCGGAGGAGCAGTACTTC
>TRBJ2-7|many|TRBV12-3/TRBV12-4|NA
CASSSSTRRVEQYF
NA
>TRBJ1-4|NA|TRBV29-1|TRBD1
CSVVGTGGEKLFF
TGCAGCGTTGTAGGGACAGGGGGTGAAAAACTGTTTTTT
>TRBJ1-1|NA|TRBV18|NA
CASSPGGSSKRTEAFF
TGTGCCAGCTCACCGGGGGGCTCATCTAAGAGGACTGAAGCTTTCTTT
>TRBJ1-2|NA|TRBV11-2|NA
CASSLAGRSVYGYTF
TGTGCCAGCAGCTTAGCGGGCAGGTCTGTCTATGGCTACACCTTC
>TRBJ2-1|many|TRBV9|TRBD2
CASSVGLAGGNEQFF
TGTGCCAGCAGCGTAGGACTAGCGGGAGGAAATGAGCAGTTCTTC
>TRBJ2-7|many|TRBV7-6|TRBD1
CASSEGQGHYEQYF
TGTGCCAGCAGCGAGGGACAGGGCCATTACGAGCAGTACTTC
>TRBJ2-7|many|TRBV29-1|NA
CSVERQETYEQYF
TGCAGCGTGGAGAGACAGGAAACCTACGAGCAGTACTTC
>TRBJ1-4|few|TRBV5-5|TRBD1
CASSYGQADEKLFF
TGTGCCAGCAGCTACGGACAGGCTGATGAAAAACTGTTTTTT
>TRBJ1-6|many|TRBV6-5|TRBD1
CASSYASGGFNSPLHF
TGTGCCAGCAGTTACGCCTCAGGGGGTTTCAATTCACCCCTCCACTTT
>TRBJ2-7|few|TRBV5-1|NA
CASSPGPSSYEQYF
TGCGCCAGCAGCCCCGGGCCAAGCTCCTACGAGCAGTACTTC